The following is a T cell receptor (beta chain) sequence with its context. Repertoires were generated with immunoSEQ multiplex PCR, while TCRdb's copy carries only in-frame clones and drops some. The data contain about 200,000 clones, approximately 92% of them singletons. This record belongs to a study of blood T cell repertoires in COVID-19. Study details: The study drew acute and convalescent COVID-19 samples from the United States, Italy and Spain.

V was clipped by 3 bases and J by 3 bases; unmatched bases: 5. Per the germline V gene, CDR1 is KGHSH and CDR2 is LQKENI. This CDR3 comprises 15 residues. Specimen: peripheral blood. The chain uses TRBV18 and TRBJ1-2, with 9 bases identical to TRBD1. This receptor was identified in a man aged 50 to 60 with acute or convalescent COVID-19. CDR3 loop: CASSPGTGFDYGYTF. The CDR3 DNA sequence: TGTGCCAGCTCACCCGGGACAGGGTTTGACTATGGCTACACCTTC.